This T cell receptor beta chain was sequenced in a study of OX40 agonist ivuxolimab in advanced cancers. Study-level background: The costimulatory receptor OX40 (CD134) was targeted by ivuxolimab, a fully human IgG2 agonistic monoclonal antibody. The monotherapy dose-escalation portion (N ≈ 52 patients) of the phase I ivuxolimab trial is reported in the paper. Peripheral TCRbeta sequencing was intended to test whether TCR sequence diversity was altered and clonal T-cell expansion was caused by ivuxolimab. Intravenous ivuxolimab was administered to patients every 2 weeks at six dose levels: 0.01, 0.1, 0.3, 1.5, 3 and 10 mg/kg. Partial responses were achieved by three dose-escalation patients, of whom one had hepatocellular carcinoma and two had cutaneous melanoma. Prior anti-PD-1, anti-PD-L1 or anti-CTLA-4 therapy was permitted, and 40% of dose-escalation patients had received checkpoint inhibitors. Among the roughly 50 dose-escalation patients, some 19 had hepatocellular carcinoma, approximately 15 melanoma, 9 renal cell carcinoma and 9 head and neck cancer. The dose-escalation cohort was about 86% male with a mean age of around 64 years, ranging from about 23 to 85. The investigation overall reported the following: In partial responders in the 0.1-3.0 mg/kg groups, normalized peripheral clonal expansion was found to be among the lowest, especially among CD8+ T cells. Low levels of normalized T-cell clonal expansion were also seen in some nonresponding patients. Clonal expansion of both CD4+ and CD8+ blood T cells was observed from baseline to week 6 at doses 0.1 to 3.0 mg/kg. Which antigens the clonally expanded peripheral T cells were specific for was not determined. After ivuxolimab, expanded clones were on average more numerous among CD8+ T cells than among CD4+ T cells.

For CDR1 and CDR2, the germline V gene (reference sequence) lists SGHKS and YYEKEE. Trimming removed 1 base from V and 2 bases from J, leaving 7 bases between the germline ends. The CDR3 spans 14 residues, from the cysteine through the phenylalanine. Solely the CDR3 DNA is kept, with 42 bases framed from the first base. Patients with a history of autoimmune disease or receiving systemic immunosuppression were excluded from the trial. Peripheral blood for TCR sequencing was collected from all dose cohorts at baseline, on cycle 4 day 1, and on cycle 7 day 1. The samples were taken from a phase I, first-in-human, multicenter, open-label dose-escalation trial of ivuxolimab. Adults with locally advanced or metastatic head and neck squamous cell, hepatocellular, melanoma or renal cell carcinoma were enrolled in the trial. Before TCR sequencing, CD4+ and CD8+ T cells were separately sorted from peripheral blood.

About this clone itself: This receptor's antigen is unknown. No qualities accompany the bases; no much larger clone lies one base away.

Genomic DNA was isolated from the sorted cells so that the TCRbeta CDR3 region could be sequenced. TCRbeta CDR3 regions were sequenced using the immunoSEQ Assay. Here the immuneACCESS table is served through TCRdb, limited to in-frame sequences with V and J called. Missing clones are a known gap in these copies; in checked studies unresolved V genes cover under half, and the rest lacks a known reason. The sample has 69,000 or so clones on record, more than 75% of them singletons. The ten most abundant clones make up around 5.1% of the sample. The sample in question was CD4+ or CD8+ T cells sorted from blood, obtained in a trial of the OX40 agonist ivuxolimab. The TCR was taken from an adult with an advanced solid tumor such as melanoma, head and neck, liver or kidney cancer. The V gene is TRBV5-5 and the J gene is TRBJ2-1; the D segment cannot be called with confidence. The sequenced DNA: TGTGCCAGCAGCTTGTCAGGTACCTACAATGAGCAGTTCTTC. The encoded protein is CASSLSGTYNEQFF.